In its sample, the clone carrying this T cell receptor (beta chain) was seen many times. The sample belongs to a study of molecular identifiers for immune sequencing clone quantification. MiXCR, run by TCRdb on the PCR reads, gives a single entry per CDR3 protein. Of 300,000 to 400,000 distinct CDR3 sequences in the sample, 20% to 25% were seen once. The clonotype was recovered from a human donor in good health. Some libraries in this study had Jurkat cell RNA spiked in. The sample consisted of naive CD8+ T cells from blood, with Jurkat cell RNA spiked in. This sample's subset: FACS-sorted CD8+CD4-CCR7+CD45RA+ naive T cells.

The CDR3 sequence: CASSDKARTYEQYF. CDR3 DNA: TGCGCCAGCAGTGATAAGGCTCGAACCTACGAGCAGTACTTC. This chain connects TRBV10-1 to TRBJ2-7; the D is unclear. The CDR3 contains 14 residues. The V gene's germline CDR1 is WNHNN and CDR2 SYGVQD (reference sequence). V was clipped by 3 bases and J by 2 bases, with 11 bases between them.